The 8 T cell receptor beta chains given below trace back to one sample, sequenced in a study of vaccination effects on CD4 cells after COVID-19. These receptors lack a known antigen. In the ViraFEST assay, antigen-specific CD4+ clonotypes were identified by expansion after peptide-pool stimulation. Following 10 days of culture, CD4+ T cells were isolated. None of the vaccinated had previously contracted SARS-CoV-2, and their nucleocapsid antibodies tested negative. Sequencing used immunoSEQ multiplex PCR; TCRdb keeps in-frame clones, though not all of them. The sample contains about 22,000 clones, about three quarters of which appear only once. Source: CD4+ T cells from PBMCs cultured with HCoV-NL63 spike peptides, taken before COVID-19 vaccination. The receptors come from a human donor who received a COVID-19 vaccine.

DNA for the CDR3: TGTGCCAGCAGCAAGGCAGGACTAGCGAACAATGAGCAGTTCTTC. Residues: CASSKAGLANNEQFF. V usage is TRBV6-5 and J usage is TRBJ2-1; 9 bases agree with TRBD2. V was pared by 6 bases and J by 5 bases, with 8 bases of the junction left unmatched. This CDR3 is 15 amino acids long. The V gene's germline CDR1 is MNHEY and CDR2 SVGAGI.

The genes are TRBV7-9 and TRBJ1-1; TRBD1 matches 8 bases. V lost 5 bases, J lost 4 bases, and 9 bases stayed unmatched. There are 15 residues in the CDR3. Germline CDR1 and CDR2: SEHNR and FQNEAQ (reference sequence). The chain's CDR3 is CASSTRTGLSTEAFF. As DNA, the CDR3 is TGTGCCAGCAGCACGAGGACAGGGCTGAGCACTGAAGCTTTCTTT.

The rearrangement joins TRBV7-9 to TRBJ1-2; 7 bases map to TRBD1. CDR3 length equals 13 residues. In germline, CDR1 is SEHNR, CDR2 FQNEAQ (reference sequence). The trim removed 4 bases at V and 5 bases at J, leaving 4 bases unmatched. The CDR3 protein is CASSSQGEYGYTF. The CDR3 nucleotides read TGTGCCAGCAGCTCCCAGGGGGAGTATGGCTACACCTTC.

The rearrangement links TRBV7-2 to TRBJ2-5; D gene ambiguous. The length of the CDR3 is 11 residues. The germline gives CDR1 SGHTA, CDR2 FQGNSA. V lost 2 bases, J lost 4 bases, and 2 bases lay in between. The CDR3 is CASSLLETQYF. Written as DNA, the CDR3 is TGTGCCAGCAGCTTACTAGAGACCCAGTACTTC.

This chain connects TRBV18 to TRBJ1-4, with 7 nucleotides matching TRBD1. With V trimmed by 5 bases and J by 9 bases, 9 bases remained unmatched. Germline-derived CDR1 and CDR2 are KGHSH and LQKENI. This CDR3 spans 14 amino acids. In DNA form, the CDR3 reads TGTGCCAGCTCATCCGGGACAGAAGGCCAAAAACTGTTTTTT. Translation: CASSSGTEGQKLFF.

The chain is built from TRBV9 and TRBJ1-4; D remains unclear. Trimming took 0 bases from V and 2 from J, leaving 11 bases between them. CDR1 and CDR2 from the germline V gene are SGDLS and YYNGEE. This CDR3 has 16 residues. The DNA for the CDR3 is TGTGCCAGCAGCGTAGGCAATCCCGGGACTAATGAAAAACTGTTTTTT. This codes for CASSVGNPGTNEKLFF.

This clone turned up a few times. V gene TRBV6-4 combines with J gene TRBJ2-3; the D gene is possibly TRBD2 (5 bases). The V end was cut by 4 bases, the J end by 6 bases, with 11 bases between. The CDR3 is made up of 13 amino acids. Germline-derived CDR1 and CDR2 are MRHNA and SNTAGT. DNA of the CDR3: TGTGCCAGCAGTGGGACGCCGGGGGATACGCAGTATTTT. This translates into CASSGTPGDTQYF.

This clone was observed a few times. The V call is TRBV5-1, the J call TRBJ2-7; 8 nucleotides agree with TRBD1. J lost 0 bases, V lost 2 bases, and 10 bases had no gene match. The CDR3 is made up of 17 amino acids. Germline CDR1 SGHRS, CDR2 YFSETQ. CDR3 protein: CASSFGPGQVISYEQYF. The CDR3 nucleotides read TGCGCCAGCAGCTTTGGGCCGGGACAGGTCATCTCCTACGAGCAGTACTTC.